Included here is one T cell receptor beta chain sequence, with context. This entry comes from a study of blood T cell repertoires in COVID-19. Across the whole study: Spain, Italy and the United States supplied samples that represented acute and convalescent COVID-19. Nucleic acid was either cDNA or gDNA, and it came from T cells, B-cell-depleted T cells, or PBMCs.

The germline CDR1 and CDR2 sequences are LNHDA and SQIVND (reference sequence). The CDR3 length is 17 residues. V shed 4 bases, J shed 8 bases, and the junction held 12 bases outside the gene matches. As originally analysed: Amplification with reference gene primers provided the estimates of nucleated cell counts. Assay used: immunoSEQ multiplex PCR; TCRdb lists only in-frame clones, some missing. V, J and clone size are those of that table, while D and trimming were read from the DNA. The data hold around 270,000 clones, with roughly 84% observed a single time. The chain employs TRBV19 and TRBJ1-6; 9 bases fit TRBD1. This sequence was found in a woman aged 40 to 49 who had recovered from COVID-19. The sequenced material came from peripheral blood. In DNA form, the CDR3 reads TGTGCCAGTAGTAGCCGCCCCGGACAGGGGATGCATTCACCCCTCCACTTT. Amino acid sequence: CASSSRPGQGMHSPLHF. Based on the CDR3 plus reference TRBV19 and TRBJ1-6, the full variable domain is DGGITQSPKYLFRKEGQNVTLSCEQNLNHDAMYWYRQDPGQGLRLIYYSQIVNDFQKGDIAEGYSVSREKKESFPLTVTSAQKNPTAFYLCASSSRPGQGMHSPLHFGNGTRLTVT.